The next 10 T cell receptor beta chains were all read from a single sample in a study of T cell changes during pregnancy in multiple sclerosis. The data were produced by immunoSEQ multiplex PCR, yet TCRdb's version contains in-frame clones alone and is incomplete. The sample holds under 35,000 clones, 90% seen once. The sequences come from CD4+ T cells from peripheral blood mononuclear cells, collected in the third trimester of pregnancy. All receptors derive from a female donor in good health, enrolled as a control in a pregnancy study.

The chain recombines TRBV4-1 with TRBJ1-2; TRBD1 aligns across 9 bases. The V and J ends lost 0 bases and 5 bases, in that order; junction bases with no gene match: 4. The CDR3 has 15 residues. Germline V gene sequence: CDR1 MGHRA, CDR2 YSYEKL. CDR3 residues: CASSQEGQGQYGYTF. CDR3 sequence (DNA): TGCGCCAGCAGCCAAGAGGGACAGGGCCAATATGGCTACACCTTC.

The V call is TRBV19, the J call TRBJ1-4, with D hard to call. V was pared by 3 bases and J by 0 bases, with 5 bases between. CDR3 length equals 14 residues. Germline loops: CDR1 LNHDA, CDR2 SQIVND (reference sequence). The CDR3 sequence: CASSIPPTNEKLFF. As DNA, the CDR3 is TGTGCCAGTAGTATCCCTCCAACTAATGAAAAACTGTTTTTT.

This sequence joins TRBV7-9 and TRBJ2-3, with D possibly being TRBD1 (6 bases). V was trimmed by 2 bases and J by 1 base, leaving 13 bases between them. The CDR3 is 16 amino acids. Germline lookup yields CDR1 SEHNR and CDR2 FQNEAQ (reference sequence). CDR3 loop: CASSLSRGGGTDTQYF. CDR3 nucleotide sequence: TGTGCCAGCAGCTTATCCCGTGGGGGCGGCACAGATACGCAGTATTTT. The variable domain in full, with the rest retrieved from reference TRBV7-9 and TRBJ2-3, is DTGVSQNPRHKITKRGQNVTFRCDPISEHNRLYWYRQTLGQGPEFLTYFQNEAQLEKSRLLSDRFSAERPKGSFSTLEIQRTEQGDSAMYLCASSLSRGGGTDTQYFGPGTRLTVL.

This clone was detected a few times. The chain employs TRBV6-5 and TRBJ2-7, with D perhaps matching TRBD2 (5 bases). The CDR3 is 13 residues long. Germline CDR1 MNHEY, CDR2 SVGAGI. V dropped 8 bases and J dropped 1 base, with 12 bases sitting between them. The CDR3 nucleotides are TGTGCCAGCTCCCTAGCCGGATCCTACGAGCAGTACTTC. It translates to CASSLAGSYEQYF.

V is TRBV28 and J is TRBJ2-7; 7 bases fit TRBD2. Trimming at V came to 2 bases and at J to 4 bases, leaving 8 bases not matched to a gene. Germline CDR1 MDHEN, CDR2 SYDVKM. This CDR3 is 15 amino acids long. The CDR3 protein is CASSLLAGVPYEQYF. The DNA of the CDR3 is TGTGCCAGCAGTTTACTGGCGGGGGTCCCTTACGAGCAGTACTTC.

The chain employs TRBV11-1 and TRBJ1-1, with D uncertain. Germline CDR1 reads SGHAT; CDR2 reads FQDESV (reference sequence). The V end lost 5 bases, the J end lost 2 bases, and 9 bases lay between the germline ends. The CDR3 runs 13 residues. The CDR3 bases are TGTGCCAGCAGCGCCTACAGTAACACTGAAGCTTTCTTT. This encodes CASSAYSNTEAFF.

This chain's CDR3 is CASSTRGHYGYTF. The CDR3 DNA reads as TGTGCCAGCAGTACAAGGGGGCACTATGGCTACACCTTC. The rearrangement joins TRBV6-5 to TRBJ1-2, with 7 bases that match TRBD1. The CDR3 consists of 13 residues. V gave up 5 bases and J gave up 3 bases; unmatched junction bases: 3. The germline V gene has CDR1 MNHEY and CDR2 SVGAGI.

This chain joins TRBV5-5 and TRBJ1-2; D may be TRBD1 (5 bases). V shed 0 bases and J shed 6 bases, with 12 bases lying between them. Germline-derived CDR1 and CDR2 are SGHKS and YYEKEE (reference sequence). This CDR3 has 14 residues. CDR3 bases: TGTGCCAGCAGCTTGGTGCAGGGCATGGATGGCTACACCTTC. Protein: CASSLVQGMDGYTF.

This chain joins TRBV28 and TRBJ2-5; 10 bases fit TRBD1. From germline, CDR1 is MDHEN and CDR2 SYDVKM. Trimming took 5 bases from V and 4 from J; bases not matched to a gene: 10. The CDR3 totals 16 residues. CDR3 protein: CASSPYPGQGGETQYF. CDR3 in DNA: TGTGCCAGCAGTCCGTACCCTGGACAGGGGGGAGAGACCCAGTACTTC.

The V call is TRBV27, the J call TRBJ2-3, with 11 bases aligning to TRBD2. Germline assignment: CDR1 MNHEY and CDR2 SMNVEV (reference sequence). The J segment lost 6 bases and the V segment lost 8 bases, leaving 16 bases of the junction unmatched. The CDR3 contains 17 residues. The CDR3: CASGVRLLAGVLDTQYF. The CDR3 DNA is TGTGCCAGCGGTGTACGGTTACTAGCGGGAGTTTTGGATACGCAGTATTTT.